Following are 20 T cell receptor beta chains from one sample sequenced in a study of blood T cell repertoires in COVID-19. Method: immunoSEQ multiplex PCR; TCRdb's copy keeps in-frame clones and lacks some. Of approximately 190,000 clones listed, about 81% are singletons. The material sequenced was peripheral blood. These TCRs come from a woman aged 60-75 years with COVID-19, enrolled during active disease.

This chain connects TRBV10-3 to TRBJ2-7; TRBD1 aligns across 8 bases. The ends lost 3 bases at V and 2 bases at J; junction bases unmatched: 3. The CDR3 contains 14 residues. Germline CDR1 ENHRY, CDR2 SYGVKD. DNA of the CDR3: TGTGCCATCAGTGAAACCAGGGGGCCCTACGAGCAGTACGTC. It yields the protein CAISETRGPYEQYV.

The chain is built from TRBV5-1 and TRBJ2-1; 13 nucleotides align to TRBD2. The CDR3 extends over 15 amino acids. V shed 3 bases and J 4 bases; nucleotides not matched to a gene: 1. Germline V gives CDR1 SGHRS, CDR2 YFSETQ. CDR3 bases: TGCGCCAGCAGCTGGGGACTAGCGGGGTACAATGAGCAGTTCTTC. It encodes CASSWGLAGYNEQFF.

The V and J genes are TRBV11-2 and TRBJ2-1, with 9 bases lining up with TRBD1. V dropped 6 bases and J dropped 6; count of bases not matched to a gene: 6. The length of the CDR3 is 14 residues. Germline assignment: CDR1 SGHAT and CDR2 FQNNGV. The CDR3 region has the DNA TGTGCCAGCAGGACCCCGGGACAGGGCAATGAGCAGTTCTTC. This translates into CASRTPGQGNEQFF.

V usage is TRBV15 and J usage is TRBJ2-3; the match to TRBD1 covers 8 bases. In germline, CDR1 is LNHNV, CDR2 YYDKDF (reference sequence). CDR3 length: 16 residues. V trimming: 6 bases; J trimming: 0 bases; junction bases outside the gene matches: 8. DNA for the CDR3: TGTGCCACCAGTACCTTGTGGACAGGGAGCACAGATACGCAGTATTTT. Protein sequence: CATSTLWTGSTDTQYF.

V and J are TRBV20-1 and TRBJ1-3; 8 positions agree with TRBD1. The CDR3 loop spans 15 amino acids. The germline V gene encodes CDR1 DFQATT and CDR2 SNEGSKA (reference sequence). The V gene end was trimmed by 3 bases and the J gene end by 10 bases; junction bases not matched to a gene: 14. CDR3 bases: TGCAGTGCTAGTTCAGACAGGGGCTTAGGGGTTACCATATATTTT. Encoded protein: CSASSDRGLGVTIYF.

This clone has only one observation. The V and J genes are TRBV6-5 and TRBJ2-7; 7 nucleotides match TRBD1. The CDR3 runs to 15 residues. Germline V gene lookup returns CDR1 MNHEY and CDR2 SVGAGI. The junction had 14 bases not matched to a gene; V was cut back by 6 bases and J by 6 bases. The CDR3 loop is CASSRTGARGPEQYV. The CDR3 nucleotides read TGTGCCAGCAGCCGAACAGGGGCGCGCGGCCCCGAGCAGTACGTC.

The genes are TRBV5-4 and TRBJ1-6, with no clear D. Trimming removed 0 bases at V and 6 bases at J, with 13 bases between. Germline CDR1 is SGHNT and CDR2 is YYREEE (reference sequence). This CDR3 has 16 residues. The CDR3 sequence: CASSLAKRGTNSPLHF. CDR3 sequence (DNA): TGTGCCAGCAGCTTGGCCAAGCGGGGAACTAATTCACCCCTCCACTTT.

V usage is TRBV28 and J usage is TRBJ2-3, with TRBD2 matching over 11 bases. Per germline, CDR1 MDHEN and CDR2 SYDVKM. Trimming at V came to 6 bases and at J to 2 bases, leaving 10 bases not matched to a gene. This CDR3 is 17 amino acids long. CDR3 nucleotides: TGTGCCAGCAGAACCCATCGACTAGCGGGGCCCACAGATACGCAGTATTTT. It encodes CASRTHRLAGPTDTQYF.

The chain joins TRBV6-1 to TRBJ1-2, with D possibly being TRBD1 (5 bases). This CDR3 spans 13 amino acids. Trimming left V 2 bases short and J 8 bases short, with 12 bases between. CDR1 and CDR2 from the germline V gene are MNHNS and SASEGT. The DNA of the CDR3 is TGTGCCAGCAGTGAAAGACAGTCTTGGGGCTACACCTTC. As protein: CASSERQSWGYTF.

Only a few counts were recorded for this clone. The rearrangement links TRBV19 to TRBJ1-6; D gene uncertain. CDR3 size: 14 residues. The V end was cut by 4 bases, the J end by 6 bases, with 10 bases between. Germline V gives CDR1 LNHDA, CDR2 SQIVND (reference sequence). CDR3 sequence reads: CASSTKLSNSPLHF. The CDR3 region has the DNA TGTGCCAGTAGTACGAAACTGAGTAATTCACCCCTCCACTTT.

The chain carries TRBV18 and TRBJ2-1; 8 bases agree with TRBD2. CDR3 length equals 16 residues. Germline loops: CDR1 KGHSH, CDR2 LQKENI. V lost 1 base to trimming and J lost 5 bases; unmatched junction nucleotides: 7. The CDR3 region is CASSPLSSGSNNEQFF. In DNA form, the CDR3 reads TGTGCCAGCTCACCACTGTCAAGCGGGAGCAACAATGAGCAGTTCTTC.

The chain carries TRBV19 and TRBJ2-7, with 11 nucleotides matching TRBD1. V lost 8 bases and J lost 5; bases outside the gene matches: 8. Germline V gene lookup returns CDR1 LNHDA and CDR2 SQIVND (reference sequence). The CDR3 covers 14 residues. The CDR3 nucleotides are TGTGCCAGTGGAAGGACAGGGGGCAGGGACGAGCAGTACGTC. As protein: CASGRTGGRDEQYV.

The chain is built from TRBV14 and TRBJ2-3; 9 bases are shared with TRBD2. Trimming took 4 bases from V and 1 from J; bases not matched to a gene: 3. The CDR3 runs to 15 residues. Germline V gene lookup returns CDR1 SGHDN and CDR2 FVKESK. DNA for the CDR3: TGTGCCAGCAGCCGCCGACTAGCGGGCACAGATACGCAGTATTTT. Translating it yields CASSRRLAGTDTQYF.

This clone has only a few counts. DNA of the CDR3: TGTGCCAGCAGCGAACAGGGTTATGGCTACACCTTC. Amino acids: CASSEQGYGYTF. V gene TRBV7-9 combines with J gene TRBJ1-2; TRBD1 might be the D (6 bases). Germline CDR1 is SEHNR and CDR2 is FQNEAQ (reference sequence). The CDR3 runs to 12 residues. V lost 5 bases to trimming and J lost 5 bases, with 9 bases between them.

This chain links TRBV27 with TRBJ2-1, with D possibly matching TRBD2 (6 bases). This CDR3 region has 16 residues. Germline CDR1 is MNHEY and CDR2 is SMNVEV (reference sequence). The V and J ends lost 5 bases and 0 bases respectively, with 14 bases between them. The CDR3 sequence is CASSPPSGSSYNEQFF. The CDR3 region has the DNA TGTGCCAGCAGTCCACCGAGCGGGTCCTCCTACAATGAGCAGTTCTTC.

The chain recombines TRBV7-6 with TRBJ2-7; a possible D gene is TRBD1 (6 bases). The CDR3 has 17 residues. Trimming stripped 5 bases from V and 2 bases from J, with 22 bases between. The germline V gene has CDR1 SGHVS and CDR2 FNYEAQ. As DNA, the CDR3 is TGTGCCAGCAGCCCAATTGGGTTACGGGACACCACCTACGAGCAGTACGTC. Residues: CASSPIGLRDTTYEQYV.

The chain recombines TRBV11-2 with TRBJ2-7; D remains ambiguous. Between the trimmed V and J ends, which lost 4 bases and 1 base, there was a span of 11 bases. The CDR3 runs 14 residues. From germline, CDR1 is SGHAT and CDR2 FQNNGV. The DNA of the CDR3 is TGTGCCAGCAGCTCAAGTTGGCTTTCCTACGAGCAGTACGTC. Residues: CASSSSWLSYEQYV.

The chain carries TRBV13 and TRBJ1-1, with TRBD1 as a possible D gene (5 bases). The CDR3 runs 13 residues. Germline V gives CDR1 PRHDT, CDR2 FYEKMQ (reference sequence). The V end was cut by 1 base, the J end by 4 bases, with 7 bases between. In nucleotides, the CDR3 is TGTGCCAGCAGCTTAGTCAGGGCCACTGAAGCTTTCTTT. This gives the protein CASSLVRATEAFF.

This chain joins TRBV2 and TRBJ2-2, with 10 positions matching TRBD2. Germline CDR1 and CDR2: SNHLY and FYNNEI. The CDR3 covers 15 residues. J was trimmed by 5 bases and V by 7 bases; bases with no gene match: 7. The CDR3 coding sequence is TGTGCCAGCAAACCGTTAGCGGGGGGTACCGGGGAGCTGTTTTTT. Translating gives CASKPLAGGTGELFF. Based on the CDR3 plus reference TRBV2 and TRBJ2-2, the full variable domain is EPEVTQTPSHQVTQMGQEVILRCVPISNHLYFYWYRQILGQKVEFLVSFYNNEISEKSEIFDDQFSVERPDGSNFTLKIRSTKLEDSAMYFCASKPLAGGTGELFFGEGSRLTVL.

The V and J genes are TRBV3-1 (or the pseudogene TRBV3-2) and TRBJ1-2; 7 bases align to TRBD1. Germline V gene sequence: CDR1 LGHDT, CDR2 YNNKEL (reference sequence). The V and J ends lost 1 base and 2 bases, in that order; junction bases with no gene match: 1. The CDR3 is 14 amino acids. The CDR3 here is CASSQAGQNYGYTF. In DNA form, the CDR3 reads TGTGCCAGCAGCCAAGCGGGACAGAACTATGGCTACACCTTC.